The 15 T cell receptor beta chains presented below share a single source sample, sequenced in a study of T cell clonality in common variable immunodeficiency. The table came from immunoSEQ multiplex PCR; TCRdb's copy has only in-frame clones and leaves some out. The sample holds some 60,000 clones, and no clone turns up only once. Sequencing was done on a sample of peripheral blood mononuclear cells. The receptors were gathered from a person aged 18 to 70 in good health.

This clone was recorded at least ten times. Read data end 3 residues before the CDR3 end; the end is taken from the germline J gene. The rearrangement links TRBV20-1 to TRBJ2-3; TRBD2 aligns across 11 bases. Germline V gives CDR1 DFQATT, CDR2 SNEGSKA (reference sequence). The CDR3 runs to 16 residues. The trim removed 6 bases at V and 2 bases at J, leaving 10 bases unmatched. CDR3 in amino acids: CSATPASGRFTDTQYF. The sequenced part of the CDR3 DNA is TGCAGTGCCACTCCGGCTAGCGGGAGGTTCACAGATACG.

This clone has ten or more counts. From the germline J gene comes the end of the CDR3, since the read stops 3 residues before it. This sequence joins TRBV9 and TRBJ2-7, with TRBD1 matching over 9 bases. The germline gives CDR1 SGDLS, CDR2 YYNGEE. CDR3 size: 14 residues. V dropped 4 bases and J dropped 3; count of bases not matched to a gene: 5. CDR3 bases read: TGTGCCAGCAGCCCCCGGGACAGGGACTACGAG. Amino acid sequence: CASSPRDRDYE. The full CDR3 protein reads CASSPRDRDYEQYF.

In its sample, this clone was seen many times. Read data end 3 residues before the CDR3 end; the end is taken from the germline J gene. The chain recombines TRBV29-1 with TRBJ2-3, with 8 bases lining up with TRBD1. Germline V CDR1 and CDR2: SQVTM, ANQGSEA. The CDR3 has 15 amino acids. The junction had 14 bases not matched to a gene; V was cut back by 7 bases and J by 5 bases. The CDR3 sequence: CSADRVGGYKDTQYF. CDR3 DNA, as far as it was read: TGCAGCGCGGACAGGGTTGGGGGTTATAAAGATACG.

This clone was seen repeatedly, ten times or more. The observed sequence ends 3 residues before the CDR3 terminus, with the missing tail filled in from the germline J gene. The V and J genes are TRBV30 and TRBJ1-2, with a possible D match to TRBD1 (6 bases). The CDR3 length is 15 residues. V lost 0 bases and J lost 5, with 16 bases in between. Germline V lookup: CDR1 GTSNPN, CDR2 SVGIG (reference sequence). The CDR3 DNA, read in part, is TGTGCCTGGAGTGTCCCCCGCAGGGGAGAGTATGGC. Translated: CAWSVPRRGEYG. The whole CDR3 reads CAWSVPRRGEYGYTF.

This clone was detected many times. Read coverage stops 3 residues before the CDR3 terminus; the germline J gene supplies the remainder. This chain joins TRBV24-1 and TRBJ2-1, with 12 bases matching TRBD2. The CDR3 has 17 residues. With V trimmed by 9 bases and J by 4 bases, 12 bases remained unmatched. The germline V gene has CDR1 KGHDR and CDR2 SFDVKD. The CDR3 bases that were read are TGTGCCACCGCGGGACTAGCGGGTAAAGGAGGATACAATGAG. It specifies CATAGLAGKGGYNE. The full CDR3 protein reads CATAGLAGKGGYNEQFF.

This clone was observed many times. The CDR3 sequence is CASSFDSSYGYTF. The DNA read from the CDR3 is TGTGCCAGCAGTTTTGACAGTTCCTATGGC. The V gene is TRBV28, the J gene TRBJ1-2; possible D gene TRBD1, 5 bases. Sequencing ends 3 residues short of the CDR3 end; the germline J gene provides the rest. V dropped 3 bases and J dropped 4 bases, with 9 bases sitting between them. CDR1 and CDR2 (germline): MDHEN, SYDVKM. This CDR3 contains 13 residues.

This clone came up many times. The sequence runs out 3 residues before the end of the CDR3; the remainder is reconstructed from the germline J gene. The chain links TRBV24-1 to TRBJ2-3, with 7 bases lining up with TRBD1. The CDR3 is 15 amino acids. The V and J ends lost 4 bases and 1 base, in that order; junction bases with no gene match: 4. Germline V gene sequence: CDR1 KGHDR, CDR2 SFDVKD. CDR3 amino acids: CATSDPGQGTDTQYF. Incomplete CDR3 DNA: TGTGCCACCAGTGACCCAGGACAGGGCACAGATACG.

This clone is categorized as medium-sized. The read falls 3 residues short of the CDR3 end, and the missing part is taken from the germline J gene. The rearrangement links TRBV6-2 or TRBV6-3 to TRBJ2-7; 8 bases line up with TRBD1. Germline V gives CDR1 MNHEY, CDR2 SVGEGT. The V segment lost 5 bases and the J segment 2 bases; nucleotides outside the gene matches: 8. This CDR3 has 15 amino acids. The CDR3 loop reads CASSDPGQATYEQYF. CDR3 DNA, as far as it was read: TGTGCCAGCAGTGATCCGGGACAGGCAACCTACGAG.

This clone was detected ten times or more. The DNA ends 3 residues before the CDR3 does, and the rest of the CDR3 is filled in from the germline J gene. The V and J genes are TRBV5-5 and TRBJ1-1; D is perhaps TRBD1 (6 bases). There are 14 residues in the CDR3. V gave up 2 bases and J gave up 0 bases, with 8 bases separating them. Germline-derived CDR1 and CDR2 are SGHKS and YYEKEE (reference sequence). This chain's CDR3 is CASSLTGLNTEAFF. The part of the CDR3 DNA that was read is TGTGCCAGCAGCTTAACAGGGCTGAACACTGAA.

With regard to this clone: A read error may account for a junction end that differs from germline. The read is 3 residues too short to cover the CDR3 end, so that end is filled in from the germline J gene. The gene calls are TRBV5-1 and TRBJ2-3, with TRBD2 matching over 10 bases. The CDR3 spans 15 residues. Germline V CDR1 and CDR2: SGHRS, YFSETQ. The CDR3: CASSLGLAGAETQYF. Partial CDR3 DNA: TGCGCCAGCAGCTTGGGACTAGCGGGTGCAGAGACG. Full variable domain (remainder filled in from reference TRBV5-1 and TRBJ2-3): KAGVTQTPRYLIKTRGQQVTLSCSPISGHRSVSWYQQTPGQGLQFLFEYFSETQRNKGNFPGRFSGRQFSNSRSEMNVSTLELGDSALYLCASSLGLAGAETQYFGPGTRLTVL.

There are many counts of this clone. The CDR3 end falls 3 residues outside the read, so it is completed with the germline J gene. The chain combines TRBV7-9 with TRBJ1-4; unclear D gene. Germline V gene sequence: CDR1 SEHNR, CDR2 FQNEAQ (reference sequence). The CDR3 contains 15 residues. Between the trimmed V and J ends, which lost 3 bases and 8 bases, there was a span of 16 bases. CDR3 sequence: CASSFRREEEEKLFF. CDR3 DNA (partial): TGTGCCAGCAGCTTCAGGCGGGAGGAGGAAGAAAAA.

About this clone: The read is 3 residues too short to cover the CDR3 end, so that end is filled in from the germline J gene. This rearrangement joins TRBV2 to TRBJ2-7; D is possibly TRBD1 (5 bases). CDR1 and CDR2 from the germline V gene are SNHLY and FYNNEI. This CDR3 has 14 amino acids. Trimming stripped 7 bases from V and 4 bases from J, with 17 bases between. CDR3 sequence reads: CASTYGRARYEQYF. The sequenced part of the CDR3 DNA is TGTGCCAGCACCTACGGCAGGGCACGTTACGAG.

This clone was counted at least ten times. Sequencing ends 3 residues short of the CDR3 end; the germline J gene provides the rest. The chain recombines TRBV30 with TRBJ2-1; 9 bases line up with TRBD2. Germline V gene data show CDR1 as GTSNPN and CDR2 as SVGIG (reference sequence). V dropped 0 bases and J dropped 6; count of bases not matched to a gene: 3. This CDR3 has 14 residues. Partial CDR3 DNA: TGTGCCTGGAGTGTCCTAGCGGGGCCCAATGAG. Amino acids: CAWSVLAGPNE. The CDR3 in full is CAWSVLAGPNEQFF.

This clone was seen at least ten times. The read ends 3 residues early relative to the CDR3; the germline J gene fills the gap. This chain joins TRBV18 and TRBJ2-3; D gene ambiguous. V gave up 0 bases and J gave up 5 bases, with 6 bases separating them. The length of the CDR3 is 13 residues. CDR1 and CDR2 from the germline V gene are KGHSH and LQKENI. The CDR3 bases that were read are TGTGCCAGCTCACCACCGTCAGAAGATACG. It encodes CASSPPSEDT. The CDR3, in full, reads CASSPPSEDTQYF.

This clone was seen ten or more times. The observed sequence ends 3 residues before the CDR3 terminus, with the missing tail filled in from the germline J gene. The chain is built from TRBV19 and TRBJ2-5; 9 bases are a match to TRBD2. Germline assignment: CDR1 LNHDA and CDR2 SQIVND (reference sequence). Trimming removed 4 bases from V and 5 bases from J; junction bases left unmatched: 5. This CDR3 region has 14 residues. CDR3: CASSNRLAEETQYF. Partial CDR3 DNA: TGTGCCAGTAGTAACCGACTAGCGGAGGAGACC.